The 30 T cell receptor beta chains listed next were all sequenced from one sample in a study of T cells in Graves' hyperthyroidism and ophthalmopathy. Amplified regions were TCR beta CDR3 sequences from RNA transcripts. HTBI primers drove first-round RT-PCR of the TCR CDR3. One entry per CDR3 protein results from TCRdb running MiXCR on the multiplex PCR reads. This table holds approximately 520,000 distinct CDR3 sequences, more than 20% found once. Material for sequencing was blood. Receptor source: a man younger than 30 with Graves' hyperthyroidism.

A note on this clonotype: A single base separates this from a much larger clone, so it may be a read error. This chain joins TRBV11-3 and TRBJ1-1; no firm D call. Germline CDR1 reads SGHNT; CDR2 reads YENEEA. The CDR3 loop spans 15 amino acids. Deletions cut 8 bases from V and 2 bases from J, with 18 bases between. CDR3 loop: CASCPNHTANTEAFF. The CDR3 DNA sequence: TGTGCCAGCTGCCCGAACCATACAGCCAACACTGAAGCTTTCTTT.

This clonotype was detected ten times or more. V usage is TRBV6-5 and J usage is TRBJ1-1, with D tentatively TRBD1 (5 bases). Trimming cost V 2 bases and J 1 base, with 8 bases left between them. Germline CDR1 and CDR2: MNHEY and SVGAGI. This CDR3 contains 14 residues. The CDR3 nucleotides read TGTGCCAGCAGTTACCAAAGGGGGAACACTGAAGCTTTCTTT. Translation gives CASSYQRGNTEAFF.

There are a few counts of this clonotype. J is TRBJ1-5 and V is TRBV19; D gene ambiguous. Germline V CDR1 and CDR2: LNHDA, SQIVND (reference sequence). Deletions cut 7 bases from V and 7 bases from J, with 14 bases between. The CDR3 is made up of 13 amino acids. DNA for the CDR3: TGTGCCAGTAAAGCGTTCGTGGACCAGCCCCAGCATTTT. Translating it yields CASKAFVDQPQHF.

At least ten counts were recorded for this clonotype. The chain couples TRBV28 to TRBJ2-2, with D maybe TRBD2 (6 bases). The CDR3 contains 17 residues. Germline-derived CDR1 and CDR2 are MDHEN and SYDVKM. V lost 5 bases and J lost 7, with 23 bases in between. CDR3 nucleotides: TGTGCCAGCAGTCCCCAACCCGGTCCAGGGCGGGGCGGGGAGCTGTTTTTT. It specifies CASSPQPGPGRGGELFF.

The chain carries TRBV19 and TRBJ1-2; 9 bases are a match to TRBD1. V lost 6 bases to trimming and J lost 3 bases; unmatched junction nucleotides: 8. CDR1 LNHDA and CDR2 SQIVND come from the germline V gene (reference sequence). The CDR3 spans 15 residues. As DNA, the CDR3 is TGTGCCAGTAGACCACAGGGGGCGCGGGACTATGGCTACACCTTC. It specifies CASRPQGARDYGYTF.

This clonotype was seen repeatedly, ten times or more. V is TRBV7-2 and J is TRBJ2-5; TRBD1 is a possible D gene (5 bases). This CDR3 has 13 residues. Between the trimmed V and J ends, which lost 2 bases and 5 bases, there was a span of 9 bases. CDR1 SGHTA and CDR2 FQGNSA come from the germline V gene. Here the CDR3 reads CASSLKGSETQYF. CDR3 coding DNA: TGTGCCAGCAGCTTAAAGGGGTCGGAGACCCAGTACTTC. Together with reference TRBV7-2 and TRBJ2-5, the CDR3 gives the full variable domain: GAGVSQSPSNKVTEKGKDVELRCDPISGHTALYWYRQSLGQGLEFLIYFQGNSAPDKSGLPSDRFSAERTGGSVSTLTIQRTQQEDSAVYLCASSLKGSETQYFGPGTRLLVL.

This clonotype was seen ten or more times. The chain has TRBV5-1 and TRBJ1-1, with no clear D. V was pared by 4 bases and J by 6 bases, with 16 bases between. The CDR3 has 14 amino acids. The V gene's germline CDR1 is SGHRS and CDR2 YFSETQ. The CDR3 coding sequence is TGCGCCAGCAGCCGACCGGGGAATGGTCCTGAAGCTTTCTTT. It codes for CASSRPGNGPEAFF.

The rearrangement uses TRBV7-8 and TRBJ1-1; no firm D call. CDR1 is SGHVS and CDR2 is FQNEAQ in the germline V gene. The V gene lost 1 base and the J gene lost 0 bases, with 9 bases spanning the gap. This CDR3 contains 15 residues. CDR3 region: CASSLGVRLNTEAFF. The CDR3 bases are TGTGCCAGCAGCTTAGGGGTCAGGTTGAACACTGAAGCTTTCTTT.

This clonotype came up many times. This chain joins TRBV12-3 or TRBV12-4 and TRBJ1-5; D not certain. There are 13 residues in the CDR3. V lost 3 bases and J 5 bases, leaving 8 bases between the germline ends. DNA of the CDR3: TGTGCCAGCAGTTTTCTGGGAGATCAGCCCCAGCATTTT. Translating gives CASSFLGDQPQHF.

This clonotype was seen repeatedly, ten times or more. V and J are TRBV20-1 and TRBJ1-1, with D possibly being TRBD1 (5 bases). The CDR3 length is 13 residues. Germline lookup yields CDR1 DFQATT and CDR2 SNEGSKA (reference sequence). The CDR3 sequence: CTPGDFPDTEAFF. In DNA, the CDR3 is TGCACCCCGGGGGACTTCCCGGACACTGAAGCTTTCTTT.

This rearrangement joins TRBV11-1 to TRBJ2-7, with 8 bases matching TRBD2. The V gene end was trimmed by 2 bases and the J gene end by 0 bases; junction bases not matched to a gene: 6. Germline lookup yields CDR1 SGHAT and CDR2 FQDESV (reference sequence). CDR3 length equals 16 residues. The chain's CDR3 is CASSLWASGYSYEQYF. CDR3 nucleotides: TGTGCCAGCAGCTTATGGGCTAGCGGGTACTCCTACGAGCAGTACTTC.

The chain joins TRBV7-9 to TRBJ1-1; 8 nucleotides match TRBD1. V lost 5 bases, J lost 10 bases, and 9 bases stayed unmatched. CDR1 and CDR2 from the germline V gene are SEHNR and FQNEAQ (reference sequence). This CDR3 comprises 13 residues. The CDR3 DNA reads as TGTGCCAGCAGCACGTCCAGGGGGCCGAGAGCTTTCTTT. Its protein product is CASSTSRGPRAFF.

The V call is TRBV6-1, the J call TRBJ2-5; tentative D call: TRBD1 (6 bases). Germline CDR1 and CDR2: MNHNS and SASEGT. Deletions cut 6 bases from V and 2 bases from J, with 10 bases between. This CDR3 spans 13 amino acids. The CDR3, as DNA: TGTGCCAGCAGGGGGACACAGCAAGAGACCCAGTACTTC. Translation gives CASRGTQQETQYF.

This clonotype was counted ten times or more. Being one base from a much bigger clone, this may be a read error. The chain recombines TRBV12-3 or TRBV12-4 with TRBJ1-5; 7 nucleotides line up with TRBD1. The CDR3 loop spans 16 amino acids. V dropped 1 base and J dropped 0; count of bases not matched to a gene: 3. The CDR3 sequence: CASSLVGGGSNQPQHF. CDR3 DNA: TGTGCCAGCAGTTTAGTAGGGGGCGGTAGCAATCAGCCCCAGCATTTT.

There are many counts of this clonotype. J is TRBJ2-5 and V is TRBV28; tentative D call: TRBD1 (5 bases). The ends were cut back, 5 bases at V and 5 bases at J, with 12 bases in the middle. CDR3 length: 13 amino acids. The germline V gene has CDR1 MDHEN and CDR2 SYDVKM. CDR3 in DNA: TGTGCCAGCAGTCCAGGACACGGCGAGACCCAGTACTTC. It encodes CASSPGHGETQYF.

The chain combines TRBV5-6 with TRBJ1-1; D is perhaps TRBD1 (5 bases). The CDR3 is made up of 16 amino acids. Germline loops: CDR1 SGHDT, CDR2 YYEEEE. V was clipped by 0 bases and J by 0 bases, with 12 bases between them. In DNA, the CDR3 is TGTGCCAGCAGCTTGGTGGGGACGACCGTGAACACTGAAGCTTTCTTT. It is translated as CASSLVGTTVNTEAFF.

This clonotype occurred many times. The V and J genes are TRBV12-3 or TRBV12-4 and TRBJ2-4; tentative D call: TRBD2 (6 bases). CDR3 length: 17 amino acids. The ends were cut back, 3 bases at V and 0 bases at J, with 15 bases in the middle. The CDR3 DNA is TGTGCCAGCAGTTTGGGAGGAGGCCGACTAGCCAAAAACATTCAGTACTTC. It translates to CASSLGGGRLAKNIQYF.

This clonotype was seen ten or more times. This chain connects TRBV6-1 to TRBJ2-7; possibly TRBD1 or TRBD2 for D (5 bases each). V was trimmed by 3 bases and J by 3 bases, leaving 9 bases between them. Germline CDR1 is MNHNS and CDR2 is SASEGT. The CDR3 has 13 residues. CDR3 amino acids: CASSEGRNYEQYF. CDR3 coding DNA: TGTGCCAGCAGTGAGGGACGGAACTACGAGCAGTACTTC.

In regard to this clonotype: The junction and the germline gene differ at one end; a read error may be behind it. This chain joins TRBV27 and TRBJ2-7, with D tentatively TRBD1 or TRBD2 (5 bases each). CDR3 length: 15 residues. Germline CDR1 MNHEY, CDR2 SMNVEV (reference sequence). CDR3 residues: CASSHAGTTTYEHYF. The CDR3 DNA sequence: TGTGCCAGCAGTCATGCCGGGACGACAACCTACGAGCATTACTTC.

This clonotype showed up many times. The chain employs TRBV18 and TRBJ2-7; possible D gene TRBD2, 6 bases. From germline, CDR1 is KGHSH and CDR2 LQKENI. The CDR3 covers 13 residues. V was cut by 8 bases and J by 2 bases, with 13 bases left in between. The CDR3 DNA is TGTGCCAGCAGTCCTCGGGAGACCTACGAGCAGTACTTC. This translates into CASSPRETYEQYF.

The chain carries TRBV3-1 and TRBJ1-1; D perhaps matches TRBD1 (6 bases). Trimming took 5 bases from V and 5 from J, leaving 15 bases between them. This CDR3 region has 14 residues. The germline gives CDR1 LGHDT, CDR2 YNNKEL (reference sequence). The CDR3 DNA follows: TGTGCCAGCAGCTTCGGCGGGGGGCGAACTGAAGCTTTCTTT. Translated, it gives CASSFGGGRTEAFF.

This clonotype has a single count. No conserved phenylalanine or tryptophan ends this CDR3, so it is likely a read error. J is TRBJ1-2 and V is TRBV5-1; D may be TRBD1 (6 bases). CDR3 size: 13 residues. V was shortened by 3 bases and J by 6 bases, with 12 bases between the two germline ends. Germline values: CDR1 SGHRS, CDR2 YFSETQ. CDR3 DNA: TGCGCCAGCAGCTCACCAGGGGTTAATGGCTACACCCTC. This codes for CASSSPGVNGYTL.

Ten or more counts support this clonotype. The V gene is TRBV9, the J gene TRBJ2-7; 8 bases are shared with TRBD1. Germline V CDR1 and CDR2: SGDLS, YYNGEE. Trimming cost V 0 bases and J 6 bases; bases outside gene matches: 2. CDR3 length equals 13 residues. CDR3 DNA: TGTGCCAGCAGCGTAGCAGGGGGCGGCGAGCAGTACTTC. Residues: CASSVAGGGEQYF.

This clonotype was seen at least ten times. The chain couples TRBV12-3 or TRBV12-4 to TRBJ1-1; 7 bases align to TRBD1. With 6 bases clipped from V and 8 bases from J, the junction kept 18 bases outside the gene matches. The CDR3 extends over 16 amino acids. CDR3 DNA sequence: TGTGCCAGCAGCCCTCCCTACCCGACAGGGTTGACCGAAGCTTTCTTT. This gives the protein CASSPPYPTGLTEAFF.

This clonotype showed up just a few times. A much larger clone lies a single base off, so this may be a read error. The rearrangement links TRBV30 to TRBJ1-1, with TRBD1 matching 8 bases. The germline CDR1 and CDR2 sequences are GTSNPN and SVGIG (reference sequence). The CDR3 sequence is 12 residues long. Written as DNA, the CDR3 is TGTGCCTGGGAACAGGGGGGCCCTGAAGCTTGCTTT. This codes for CAWEQGGPEACF.

The sample holds a few counts of this clonotype. The chain has TRBV5-1 and TRBJ2-2; D is perhaps TRBD1 or TRBD2 (5 bases each). CDR3 length: 15 amino acids. Germline V gene data show CDR1 as SGHRS and CDR2 as YFSETQ. Trimming pared 4 bases from V and 0 bases from J, leaving 10 bases between. This chain's CDR3 is CASSPGRTNTGELFF. As DNA, the CDR3 is TGCGCCAGCAGCCCGGGGCGGACGAACACCGGGGAGCTGTTTTTT. Drawing the rest from reference TRBV5-1 and TRBJ2-2, the complete variable domain is KAGVTQTPRYLIKTRGQQVTLSCSPISGHRSVSWYQQTPGQGLQFLFEYFSETQRNKGNFPGRFSGRQFSNSRSEMNVSTLELGDSALYLCASSPGRTNTGELFFGEGSRLTVL.

The chain combines TRBV20-1 with TRBJ1-2, with TRBD1 matching 7 bases. CDR1 and CDR2 (germline): DFQATT, SNEGSKA (reference sequence). The CDR3 spans 12 residues. The J segment lost 6 bases and the V segment lost 6 bases, leaving 7 bases of the junction unmatched. The CDR3: CSAAGQNNGYTF. The CDR3 DNA is TGCAGTGCCGCGGGACAGAACAATGGCTACACCTTC.

This clonotype was counted between two and nine times. J is TRBJ1-1 and V is TRBV30; D remains unclear. CDR3 length: 14 amino acids. V lost 1 base to trimming and J lost 0 bases, with 9 bases between them. In germline, CDR1 is GTSNPN, CDR2 SVGIG (reference sequence). DNA for the CDR3: TGTGCCTGGAGTGCGACAACCCTGAACACTGAAGCTTTCTTT. This encodes CAWSATTLNTEAFF.

This clonotype was found a few times. The chain combines TRBV28 with TRBJ1-2; D is uncertain. This CDR3 is 14 amino acids long. Trimming shortened V by 5 bases and J by 8 bases, and 18 bases separated the two germline ends. Germline CDR1 reads MDHEN; CDR2 reads SYDVKM. The CDR3 nucleotides read TGTGCCAGCAGTAGCTCGGGCCCCGGACGAGGCTACACCTTC. Translation gives CASSSSGPGRGYTF.

This clonotype was detected only a few times. The chain combines TRBV30 with TRBJ1-3; D remains unclear. CDR3 length: 14 residues. The germline V gene has CDR1 GTSNPN and CDR2 SVGIG (reference sequence). The V gene lost 4 bases and the J gene lost 1 base, with 11 bases spanning the gap. The CDR3 sequence is CAWKDDQSGNTIYF. DNA for the CDR3: TGTGCCTGGAAGGATGACCAGTCTGGAAACACCATATATTTT.